The 17 T cell receptor beta chains given below trace back to one sample, sequenced in a study of cytomegalovirus exposure and HLA in healthy donors. The PCR employed 60 Vbeta primers together with 13 Jbeta primers. Some clones are missing from TCRdb's copy, which holds only in-frame ones; the method was immunoSEQ multiplex PCR. The sample contains under 150,000 clones, 80% to 90% of which appear only once. Sequences were obtained from PBMCs. These receptor sequences come from a woman between 40 and 50 years old in good health and CMV-seropositive.

CDR3 sequence reads: CASSLGQGAANYGYTF. DNA for the CDR3: TGTGCCAGCAGCCTGGGACAGGGCGCTGCTAACTATGGCTACACCTTC. This rearrangement joins TRBV2 to TRBJ1-2; 9 bases map to TRBD1. Germline V CDR1 and CDR2: SNHLY, FYNNEI. The junction had 8 bases not matched to a gene; V was cut back by 6 bases and J by 0 bases. The CDR3 is made up of 16 amino acids.

The CDR3 is CASSLYLGRPINEQFF. The CDR3 nucleotides read TGTGCCAGCAGTTTATATCTGGGCCGACCCATAAATGAGCAGTTCTTC. The chain couples TRBV27 to TRBJ2-1; no definite D call. Germline CDR1 and CDR2: MNHEY and SMNVEV (reference sequence). The CDR3 consists of 16 residues. Trimming stripped 1 base from V and 7 bases from J, with 17 bases between.

V usage is TRBV5-4 and J usage is TRBJ2-1, with 11 bases identical to TRBD2. The CDR3 is made up of 16 amino acids. Germline V lookup: CDR1 SGHNT, CDR2 YYREEE (reference sequence). Trimming at V came to 5 bases and at J to 7 bases, leaving 11 bases not matched to a gene. The CDR3: CASSSNLAGGRNEQFF. The CDR3 region has the DNA TGTGCCAGCAGTTCGAACCTAGCGGGAGGACGGAATGAGCAGTTCTTC.

The chain carries TRBV9 and TRBJ2-2, with 8 bases matching TRBD2. The germline V gene encodes CDR1 SGDLS and CDR2 YYNGEE. V trimming: 2 bases; J trimming: 3 bases; junction bases outside the gene matches: 3. The CDR3 spans 15 residues. CDR3 sequence (DNA): TGTGCCAGCAGCGTCACTAGCGGTTACACCGGGGAGCTGTTTTTT. This codes for CASSVTSGYTGELFF.

This chain joins TRBV19 and TRBJ2-1; the match to TRBD2 covers 7 bases. The CDR3 has 12 residues. CDR1 LNHDA and CDR2 SQIVND come from the germline V gene (reference sequence). V was clipped by 6 bases and J by 10 bases; unmatched bases: 6. CDR3 sequence: CASSATSVEQFF. The CDR3 DNA is TGTGCCAGTAGCGCCACTAGCGTGGAGCAGTTCTTC. Looking up the rest from reference TRBV19 and TRBJ2-1 gives the full variable domain: DGGITQSPKYLFRKEGQNVTLSCEQNLNHDAMYWYRQDPGQGLRLIYYSQIVNDFQKGDIAEGYSVSREKKESFPLTVTSAQKNPTAFYLCASSATSVEQFFGPGTRLTVL.

V gene TRBV4-3 combines with J gene TRBJ1-2, with D perhaps TRBD1 (5 bases). The length of the CDR3 is 15 residues. From germline, CDR1 is LGHNA and CDR2 YSLEER. Deletions cut 1 base from V and 0 bases from J, with 9 bases between. This CDR3 is CASSQGEDTNYGYTF. The DNA for the CDR3 is TGCGCCAGCAGCCAAGGGGAGGACACTAACTATGGCTACACCTTC.

The gene calls are TRBV5-4 and TRBJ1-1; tentative D call: TRBD1 (6 bases). Germline values: CDR1 SGHNT, CDR2 YYREEE (reference sequence). Trimming pared 0 bases from V and 0 bases from J, leaving 9 bases between. The CDR3 consists of 15 residues. CDR3 sequence reads: CASSLASGVNTEAFF. The CDR3 DNA sequence: TGTGCCAGCAGCTTGGCTTCAGGGGTGAACACTGAAGCTTTCTTT.

Remarks on this clone: The junction differs from germline at one of its ends, possibly a read error. The chain joins TRBV19 to TRBJ1-2; possible D gene TRBD1, 6 bases. The CDR3 consists of 14 residues. CDR1 LNHDA and CDR2 SQIVND come from the germline V gene (reference sequence). CDR3 DNA sequence: TGTGCCAGTAGTACACAGGGTTCTAGCTATGGCCACACCTTC. Its translation is CASSTQGSSYGHTF.

Only one count was recorded for this clone. V is TRBV27 and J is TRBJ2-5, with D tentatively TRBD2 (6 bases). The assigned J gene may be wrong: the sequence end matches TRBJ2-7 better. Per germline, CDR1 MNHEY and CDR2 SMNVEV (reference sequence). CDR3 length: 14 residues. The CDR3 loop reads CASGDSRGSYEQYF. The CDR3 DNA sequence: TGTGCCAGCGGGGACTCCCGAGGCTCCTACGAGCAGTACTTC.

J is TRBJ2-7 and V is TRBV19; D is uncertain. The CDR3 contains 15 residues. From germline, CDR1 is LNHDA and CDR2 SQIVND (reference sequence). The V gene lost 8 bases and the J gene lost 2 bases, with 19 bases spanning the gap. The DNA for the CDR3 is TGTGCCAGTTCTTCTGAGGTCGGGTTAACCTACGAGCAGTACTTC. Its translation is CASSSEVGLTYEQYF.

This clone is a singleton in its sample. The chain has TRBV18 and TRBJ2-5; a possible D gene is TRBD2 (5 bases). The J call may be in error: the DNA end matches TRBJ2-7 better. CDR3 size: 15 residues. Per the germline V gene, CDR1 is KGHSH and CDR2 is LQKENI. Here the CDR3 DNA reads TGTGCCAGCTCGCCTTCGGCGGAGGTAGGGTACGAGCAGTACTTC. As protein: CASSPSAEVGYEQYF.

This chain links TRBV4-3 with TRBJ2-1; 10 bases map to TRBD2. The ends lost 3 bases at V and 2 bases at J; junction bases unmatched: 7. The CDR3 runs 17 residues. Germline CDR1 reads LGHNA; CDR2 reads YSLEER. The CDR3 reads CASSQVERGGPYNEQFF. CDR3 nucleotide sequence: TGCGCCAGCAGCCAGGTGGAGCGGGGGGGCCCCTACAATGAGCAGTTCTTC.

The table lists this clone with a few counts. As the CDR3 is not closed by the conserved phenylalanine or tryptophan, this likely results from a read error. No DNA is shown, since the ends of the CDR3 on it are uncertain; the CDR3 is the one TCRdb lists. The chain combines TRBV7-8 with TRBJ1-2; the table names TRBD1, a call not compared with the DNA. From germline, CDR1 is SGHVS and CDR2 FQNEAQ. 13 amino acids form the CDR3, both terminal residues included. CDR3 sequence reads: CASSLAQGAKPRL.

The gene calls are TRBV2 and TRBJ2-1; TRBD2 is a possible D gene (6 bases). Germline assignment: CDR1 SNHLY and CDR2 FYNNEI. V gave up 1 base and J gave up 5 bases, with 12 bases separating them. This CDR3 region has 15 residues. CDR3 sequence reads: CASSEVGGMNNEQFF. The DNA of the CDR3 is TGTGCCAGCAGTGAAGTGGGCGGGATGAACAATGAGCAGTTCTTC. The complete variable domain, with remaining parts taken from reference TRBV2 and TRBJ2-1, reads EPEVTQTPSHQVTQMGQEVILRCVPISNHLYFYWYRQILGQKVEFLVSFYNNEISEKSEIFDDQFSVERPDGSNFTLKIRSTKLEDSAMYFCASSEVGGMNNEQFFGPGTRLTVL.

This clone showed up just once. DNA for the CDR3: TGTGCCAGCAGCCAAGATCCAGGTCCCTACGAGCAGTACTTC. This codes for CASSQDPGPYEQYF. The chain has TRBV4-2 and TRBJ2-7; D not resolved. V lost 0 bases to trimming and J lost 2 bases, with 8 bases between them. Germline values: CDR1 LGHNA, CDR2 YNFKEQ. CDR3 size: 14 residues.

The gene calls are TRBV15 and TRBJ1-2; D not certain. V lost 0 bases and J lost 7, with 9 bases in between. Germline CDR1 and CDR2: LNHNV and YYDKDF (reference sequence). This CDR3 spans 13 amino acids. The CDR3 sequence is CATSRDKAFGYTF. CDR3 DNA sequence: TGTGCCACCAGCAGAGATAAAGCATTTGGCTACACCTTC.

This clone was counted a single time. CDR3 bases: TGTGCCAGCTCACCACCGGTAAGGGAGAGGCATGAAAAACTGTTTTTT. This sequence encodes CASSPPVRERHEKLFF. The V gene is TRBV18, the J gene TRBJ1-4; D not certain. Germline V gene data show CDR1 as KGHSH and CDR2 as LQKENI. The CDR3 sequence is 16 residues long. V was trimmed by 0 bases and J by 6 bases, leaving 14 bases between them. The variable domain in full, with the rest retrieved from reference TRBV18 and TRBJ1-4, is NAGVMQNPRHLVRRRGQEARLRCSPMKGHSHVYWYRQLPEEGLKFMVYLQKENIIDESGMPKERFSAEFPKEGPSILRIQQVVRGDSAAYFCASSPPVRERHEKLFFGSGTQLSVL.